The 24 T cell receptor beta chains reported below all come from one sample, sequenced in a study of blood T cells in healthy people across ages. With a J-beta primer mix and a sample-barcoded 5' primer, a second PCR ran roughly 6 to 12 cycles. TCRdb called the 5' RACE reads again in MiXCR, with one record for every CDR3 protein. The sample consists of approximately 2,000,000 distinct CDR3 sequences, about two fifths of them appearing once. Input material: blood. The origin of the receptors is a human donor in good health.

This clonotype has just a few counts. The chain employs TRBV5-1 and TRBJ2-1, with D perhaps being TRBD1 or TRBD2 (6 bases each). This CDR3 is 14 amino acids long. CDR1 is SGHRS and CDR2 is YFSETQ in the germline V gene. With 0 bases removed from V and 6 bases from J, the gap between germline ends came to 10 bases. CDR3 sequence (DNA): TGCGCCAGCAGCTTGGGTCCGGGGGCCAATGAGCAGTTCTTC. Translated, it gives CASSLGPGANEQFF.

The chain links TRBV6-2 or TRBV6-3 to TRBJ2-5; TRBD1 aligns across 7 bases. The V gene's germline CDR1 is MNHEY and CDR2 SVGEGT. The CDR3 length is 14 residues. After removal of 6 bases from V and 11 bases from J, the junction contained 15 bases not matched to a gene. CDR3 region: CASSPLDRNSEQYF. The CDR3, as DNA: TGTGCCAGCAGCCCCCTGGACAGGAACAGTGAGCAGTACTTC.

This clonotype has just a few counts. The chain has TRBV12-3 or TRBV12-4 and TRBJ2-1, with D unclear. V lost 4 bases to trimming and J lost 8 bases, with 12 bases between them. The CDR3 is 13 amino acids. CDR3 nucleotide sequence: TGTGCCAGCAGTTATACTTTGCCTGATGAGCAGTTCTTC. Protein sequence: CASSYTLPDEQFF.

This clonotype was seen more than once but under ten times. J is TRBJ2-7 and V is TRBV20-1; D is ambiguous. Germline V gene data show CDR1 as DFQATT and CDR2 as SNEGSKA (reference sequence). This CDR3 region has 11 residues. V lost 4 bases, J lost 2 bases, and 6 bases lay in between. CDR3 loop: CSAKSPYEQYF. As DNA, the CDR3 is TGCAGTGCTAAGTCACCCTACGAGCAGTACTTC.

This sequence joins TRBV2 and TRBJ2-5; 10 bases are a match to TRBD2. V lost 7 bases and J lost 4; bases outside the gene matches: 15. This CDR3 spans 17 amino acids. Germline lookup yields CDR1 SNHLY and CDR2 FYNNEI. The CDR3 reads CASTHERSGGERETQYF. CDR3 nucleotide sequence: TGTGCCAGCACCCACGAAAGGAGCGGGGGGGAGAGAGAGACCCAGTACTTC.

This chain connects TRBV5-1 to TRBJ1-2, with a possible D match to TRBD1 (5 bases). Germline CDR1 and CDR2: SGHRS and YFSETQ. Between the trimmed V and J ends, which lost 0 bases and 8 bases, there was a span of 14 bases. The CDR3 contains 14 residues. The CDR3 sequence is CASSLERGTGGYTF. The CDR3, as DNA: TGCGCCAGCAGCTTGGAGAGGGGAACGGGGGGCTACACCTTC.

This chain links TRBV20-1 with TRBJ2-1; 11 bases line up with TRBD2. Germline CDR1 is DFQATT and CDR2 is SNEGSKA (reference sequence). Losses at the gene ends were 6 bases for V and 8 bases for J; bases not matched to a gene: 9. The CDR3 extends over 14 amino acids. The CDR3 loop reads CSAPTLAGGYEQFF. In DNA form, the CDR3 reads TGCAGTGCCCCGACCCTAGCGGGGGGATATGAGCAGTTCTTC.

This clonotype was observed a handful of times. The chain is built from TRBV5-1 and TRBJ2-3, with D possibly TRBD1 on 6 matching bases. This CDR3 spans 15 amino acids. CDR1 is SGHRS and CDR2 is YFSETQ in the germline V gene. The V and J ends lost 7 bases and 2 bases respectively, with 17 bases between them. The CDR3: CASSPGQKFTDTQYF. CDR3 nucleotide sequence: TGCGCCAGCTCCCCAGGACAGAAATTCACAGATACGCAGTATTTT. Drawing the rest from reference TRBV5-1 and TRBJ2-3, the complete variable domain is KAGVTQTPRYLIKTRGQQVTLSCSPISGHRSVSWYQQTPGQGLQFLFEYFSETQRNKGNFPGRFSGRQFSNSRSEMNVSTLELGDSALYLCASSPGQKFTDTQYFGPGTRLTVL.

The chain employs TRBV20-1 and TRBJ2-4, with D maybe TRBD1 (6 bases). Germline V gene lookup returns CDR1 DFQATT and CDR2 SNEGSKA (reference sequence). V lost 3 bases, J lost 1 base, and 13 bases lay in between. CDR3 length equals 15 residues. CDR3 residues: CSARWGRAAKNIQYF. DNA of the CDR3: TGCAGTGCTAGGTGGGGGCGCGCGGCCAAAAACATTCAGTACTTC.

The chain has TRBV6-5 and TRBJ1-2, with a weak D call TRBD1 (5 bases). Germline V gives CDR1 MNHEY, CDR2 SVGAGI. V was shortened by 4 bases and J by 0 bases, with 9 bases between the two germline ends. The CDR3 contains 14 residues. In DNA form, the CDR3 reads TGTGCCAGCAGTTTCCTAGGGGCTAACTATGGCTACACCTTC. It is translated as CASSFLGANYGYTF.

This clonotype has just a few counts. The chain couples TRBV7-2 to TRBJ2-1; 9 nucleotides match TRBD1. V dropped 5 bases and J dropped 0; count of bases not matched to a gene: 5. The V gene's germline CDR1 is SGHTA and CDR2 FQGNSA. This CDR3 region has 16 residues. This chain's CDR3 is CASSQGQGLSYNEQFF. As DNA, the CDR3 is TGTGCCAGCAGCCAGGGACAGGGCCTCTCCTACAATGAGCAGTTCTTC. Full variable domain (rest looked up from reference TRBV7-2 and TRBJ2-1): GAGVSQSPSNKVTEKGKDVELRCDPISGHTALYWYRQSLGQGLEFLIYFQGNSAPDKSGLPSDRFSAERTGGSVSTLTIQRTQQEDSAVYLCASSQGQGLSYNEQFFGPGTRLTVL.

This clonotype has just a few counts. Sequence at one end of the junction differs from germline and may be a read error. V is TRBV6-1 and J is TRBJ2-7, with 7 nucleotides matching TRBD2. This CDR3 has 15 residues. Germline values: CDR1 MNHNS, CDR2 SASEGT. DNA for the CDR3: TGTGCCAGCATTGAAAGGACGGGGGGAGTCTACGAGCAGTACTTC. Protein: CASIERTGGVYEQYF.

The J gene is TRBJ1-5, the V gene TRBV19; possibly TRBD1 for D (5 bases). The germline gives CDR1 LNHDA, CDR2 SQIVND (reference sequence). V was clipped by 6 bases and J by 0 bases, with 12 bases between them. The CDR3 extends over 15 amino acids. The CDR3 loop reads CASSLTDSSNQPQHF. DNA for the CDR3: TGTGCCAGTAGCCTGACAGATTCTAGCAATCAGCCCCAGCATTTT.

The chain recombines TRBV7-2 with TRBJ1-5; D is unclear. CDR3 length equals 14 residues. The V and J ends lost 5 bases and 4 bases respectively, with 12 bases between them. Germline V CDR1 and CDR2: SGHTA, FQGNSA. The CDR3 here is CASSPAPGNQPQHF. CDR3 coding DNA: TGTGCCAGCAGCCCTGCTCCAGGAAATCAGCCCCAGCATTTT.

The chain combines TRBV12-3 or TRBV12-4 with TRBJ2-7; weak D call: TRBD2 (5 bases). Trimming took 1 base from V and 2 from J, leaving 15 bases between them. The CDR3 has 16 residues. This CDR3 is CASSLGRPGKTYEQYF. The CDR3 DNA reads TGTGCCAGCAGTTTAGGAAGACCGGGAAAAACCTACGAGCAGTACTTC.

This clonotype has only a few counts. The chain couples TRBV7-2 to TRBJ2-5; D is possibly TRBD2 (6 bases). Deletions cut 0 bases from V and 4 bases from J, with 12 bases between. Germline values: CDR1 SGHTA, CDR2 FQGNSA. This CDR3 is 15 amino acids long. CDR3 DNA: TGTGCCAGCAGCTTAGCGGGGGGAGTTTCAGAGACCCAGTACTTC. Amino acid sequence: CASSLAGGVSETQYF. Based on the CDR3 plus reference TRBV7-2 and TRBJ2-5, the full variable domain is GAGVSQSPSNKVTEKGKDVELRCDPISGHTALYWYRQSLGQGLEFLIYFQGNSAPDKSGLPSDRFSAERTGGSVSTLTIQRTQQEDSAVYLCASSLAGGVSETQYFGPGTRLLVL.

The chain recombines TRBV5-5 with TRBJ2-7; 11 nucleotides match TRBD1. The J segment lost 4 bases and the V segment lost 1 base, leaving 7 bases of the junction unmatched. Germline CDR1 SGHKS, CDR2 YYEKEE (reference sequence). This CDR3 has 16 residues. DNA of the CDR3: TGTGCCAGCAGCTTGTCAACCGGGACAGGGGGTTACGAGCAGTACTTC. It encodes CASSLSTGTGGYEQYF. Based on the CDR3 plus reference TRBV5-5 and TRBJ2-7, the full variable domain is DAGVTQSPTHLIKTRGQQVTLRCSPISGHKSVSWYQQVLGQGPQFIFQYYEKEERGRGNFPDRFSARQFPNYSSELNVNALLLGDSALYLCASSLSTGTGGYEQYFGPGTRLTVT.

The genes are TRBV24-1 and TRBJ2-3, with a possible D match to TRBD2 (5 bases). This CDR3 spans 16 amino acids. Germline V gene sequence: CDR1 KGHDR, CDR2 SFDVKD. V was shortened by 4 bases and J by 1 base, with 14 bases between the two germline ends. CDR3 DNA sequence: TGTGCCACCAGTGACCCCCGGGTCGGGGGCACAGATACGCAGTATTTT. Translated, it gives CATSDPRVGGTDTQYF.

This clonotype was counted a few times. The chain combines TRBV12-3 or TRBV12-4 with TRBJ2-5; tentative D call: TRBD1 (5 bases). Trimming removed 3 bases at V and 4 bases at J, with 21 bases between. This CDR3 contains 17 residues. The CDR3 loop reads CASSFGISPQGLETQYF. The DNA of the CDR3 is TGTGCCAGCAGTTTCGGAATCTCGCCCCAGGGTTTAGAGACCCAGTACTTC.

This clonotype was seen repeatedly, ten times or more. The chain combines TRBV4-3 with TRBJ2-1; 7 bases match TRBD2. The V gene's germline CDR1 is LGHNA and CDR2 YSLEER. This CDR3 spans 17 amino acids. Germline trimming cut 1 base from V and 5 bases from J; bases unmatched to any gene: 11. CDR3 amino acids: CASSQVTPGGGHNEQFF. DNA for the CDR3: TGCGCCAGCAGCCAAGTGACCCCTGGCGGGGGACACAATGAGCAGTTCTTC.

The V call is TRBV12-3 or TRBV12-4, the J call TRBJ2-7; tentative D call: TRBD2 (6 bases). The CDR3 has 15 residues. V lost 5 bases, J lost 4 bases, and 18 bases lay in between. The CDR3 DNA sequence: TGTGCCAGCAGTCTACGTCGGAGGGGCGGTTACGAGCAGTACTTC. Translated, it gives CASSLRRRGGYEQYF.

This chain links TRBV20-1 with TRBJ1-1; 10 bases match TRBD1. CDR3 length equals 15 residues. CDR1 is DFQATT, CDR2 SNEGSKA, per germline (reference sequence). With V trimmed by 3 bases and J by 8 bases, 12 bases remained unmatched. The CDR3 DNA reads as TGCAGTGCTAGCCCCACTCCCGGGACAGGGGACGAAGCTTTCTTT. Its protein is CSASPTPGTGDEAFF.

This clonotype was counted many times. The V call is TRBV7-2, the J call TRBJ2-7, with D unclear. This CDR3 is built from 13 residues. V gave up 6 bases and J gave up 3 bases, with 12 bases separating them. Germline V gene data show CDR1 as SGHTA and CDR2 as FQGNSA. The CDR3 nucleotides are TGTGCCAGCAGTTTGGTTGGAGACTACGAGCAGTACTTC. Protein sequence: CASSLVGDYEQYF.

J is TRBJ2-5 and V is TRBV2; TRBD2 matches 9 bases. The J call may not be correct, given that the DNA end is closer to TRBJ2-7. Germline-derived CDR1 and CDR2 are SNHLY and FYNNEI. The CDR3 consists of 15 residues. The CDR3 loop is CASRFRGSGGYEQYF. Written as DNA, the CDR3 is TGTGCCAGCAGATTCCGGGGTAGCGGGGGCTACGAGCAGTACTTC.